This T cell receptor (beta chain) comes out of a study of blood T cell repertoires in COVID-19. In the study overall: PBMCs, B-cell-depleted T cells, or T cells provided the cDNA or gDNA that made up the material.

TCRdb's copy holds only in-frame clones and misses some; the assay was immunoSEQ multiplex PCR. The repertoire holds 150,000 to 200,000 clones, with under 90% as singletons. Germline-derived CDR1 and CDR2 are LGHDT and YNNKEL (reference sequence). There are 19 residues in the CDR3. V shed 0 bases and J 0 bases; nucleotides not matched to a gene: 10. The sequenced sample was PBMCs or T cells enriched from blood (not recorded which). The TCR originated in a man aged 50-59 years who had recovered from COVID-19. This chain uses TRBV3-1 (or the pseudogene TRBV3-2) with TRBJ2-2, with 7 bases fitting TRBD1. CDR3 sequence (DNA): TGTGCCAGCAGCCAAGAGATCGGGACAGACCACTCGAACACCGGGGAGCTGTTTTTT. Protein product: CASSQEIGTDHSNTGELFF.